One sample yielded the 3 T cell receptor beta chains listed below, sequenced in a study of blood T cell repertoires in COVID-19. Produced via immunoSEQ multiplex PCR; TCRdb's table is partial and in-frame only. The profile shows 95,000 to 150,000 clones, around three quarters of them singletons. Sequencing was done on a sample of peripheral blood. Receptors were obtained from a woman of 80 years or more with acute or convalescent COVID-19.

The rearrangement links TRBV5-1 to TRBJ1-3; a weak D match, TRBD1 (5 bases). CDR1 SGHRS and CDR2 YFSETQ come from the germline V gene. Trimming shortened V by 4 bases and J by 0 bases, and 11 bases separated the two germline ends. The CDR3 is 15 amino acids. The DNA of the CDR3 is TGCGCCAGCAGCCGAGACAGATACTCTGGAAACACCATATATTTT. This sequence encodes CASSRDRYSGNTIYF.

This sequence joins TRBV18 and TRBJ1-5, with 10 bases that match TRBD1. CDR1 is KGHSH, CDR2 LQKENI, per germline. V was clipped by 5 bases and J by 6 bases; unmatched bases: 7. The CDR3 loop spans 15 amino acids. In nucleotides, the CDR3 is TGTGCCAGCTCAACCGGGACAGGGGATTTTCAGCCCCAGCATTTT. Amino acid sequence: CASSTGTGDFQPQHF.

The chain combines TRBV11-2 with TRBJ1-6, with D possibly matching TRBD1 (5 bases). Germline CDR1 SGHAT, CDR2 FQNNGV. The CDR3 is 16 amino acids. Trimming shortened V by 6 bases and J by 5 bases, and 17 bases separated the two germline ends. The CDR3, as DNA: TGTGCCAGCAGGCTCACCGGGACTAGGGATAATTCACCCCTCCACTTT. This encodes CASRLTGTRDNSPLHF.